This T cell receptor (beta chain) was observed in a study of beta chain features in type 1 diabetes. Whole-study findings and limits: More deletions and fewer insertions at VDJ junctions were seen in type 1 diabetes patients.

The whole isolated RNA underwent reverse transcription, so sequencing captured expressed TCRB transcripts. Measured with immunoSEQ multiplex PCR; TCRdb has only the in-frame clones, and not every one. The data contain about 900,000 clones, roughly a sixth of them singletons. Regarding this clone: Its antigen is not known.

The source is a young woman in good health. The sequencing input was naive CD4+ T cells from blood.

Written as DNA, the CDR3 is TGTGCCAGCAGCTTTTATGGCTACCGGTACAATGAGCAGTTCTTC. This encodes CASSFYGYRYNEQFF. J is TRBJ2-1 and V is TRBV5-6; D is undetermined. Germline V CDR1 and CDR2: SGHDT, YYEEEE. The CDR3 is 15 amino acids. V lost 2 bases and J 4 bases, leaving 13 bases between the germline ends.